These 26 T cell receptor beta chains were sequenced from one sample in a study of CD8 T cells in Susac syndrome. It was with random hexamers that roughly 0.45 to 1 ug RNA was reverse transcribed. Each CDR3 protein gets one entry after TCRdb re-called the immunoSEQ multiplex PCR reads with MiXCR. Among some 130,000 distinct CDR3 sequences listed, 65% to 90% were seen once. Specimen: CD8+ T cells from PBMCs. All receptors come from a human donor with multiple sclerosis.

The CDR3 DNA sequence: TGTGCCAGCCCGCTCCCTTACTACGAGCAGTACGTC. Translating it yields CASPLPYYEQYV. The genes are TRBV6-5 and TRBJ2-7; D uncertain. Germline V lookup: CDR1 MNHEY, CDR2 SVGAGI. CDR3 size: 12 residues. V was clipped by 8 bases and J by 3 bases, with 11 bases between them.

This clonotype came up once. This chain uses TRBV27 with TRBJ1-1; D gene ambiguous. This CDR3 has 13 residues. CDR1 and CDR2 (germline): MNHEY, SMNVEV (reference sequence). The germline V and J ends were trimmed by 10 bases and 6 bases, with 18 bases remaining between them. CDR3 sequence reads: CATADGYLSEAFF. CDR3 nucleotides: TGTGCCACCGCAGATGGTTACCTGTCTGAAGCTTTCTTT.

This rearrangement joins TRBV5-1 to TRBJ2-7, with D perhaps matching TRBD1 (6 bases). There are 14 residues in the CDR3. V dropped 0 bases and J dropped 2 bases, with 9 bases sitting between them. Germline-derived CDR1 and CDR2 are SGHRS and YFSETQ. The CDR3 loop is CASSLVGAAYEQYF. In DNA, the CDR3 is TGCGCCAGCAGCTTGGTGGGGGCGGCCTACGAGCAGTACTTC.

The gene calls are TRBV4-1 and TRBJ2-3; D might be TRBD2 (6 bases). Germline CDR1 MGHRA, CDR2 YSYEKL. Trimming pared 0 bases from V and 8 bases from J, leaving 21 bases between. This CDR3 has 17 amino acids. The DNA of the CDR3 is TGCGCCAGCAGCCAAGAGCGGGGCGCAGGAACGGGTGGTACGCAGTATTTT. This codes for CASSQERGAGTGGTQYF.

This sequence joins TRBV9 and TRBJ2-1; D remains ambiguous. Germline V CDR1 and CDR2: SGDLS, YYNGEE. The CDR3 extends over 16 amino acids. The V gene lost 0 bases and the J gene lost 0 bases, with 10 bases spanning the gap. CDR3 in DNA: TGTGCCAGCAGCGTAGGGCTGGCCAGCTCCTACAATGAGCAGTTCTTC. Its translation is CASSVGLASSYNEQFF.

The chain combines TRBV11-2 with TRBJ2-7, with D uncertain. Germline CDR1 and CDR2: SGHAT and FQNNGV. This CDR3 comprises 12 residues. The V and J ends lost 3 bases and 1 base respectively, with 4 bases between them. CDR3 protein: CASSFASYEQYF. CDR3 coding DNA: TGTGCCAGCAGCTTCGCGTCCTACGAGCAGTACTTC.

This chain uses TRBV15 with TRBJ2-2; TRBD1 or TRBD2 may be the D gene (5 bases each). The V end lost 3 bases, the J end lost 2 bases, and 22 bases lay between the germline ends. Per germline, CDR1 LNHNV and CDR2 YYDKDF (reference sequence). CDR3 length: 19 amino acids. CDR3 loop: CATSSPTQEGRLNTGELFF. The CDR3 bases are TGTGCCACCAGCAGCCCTACTCAAGAGGGACGGCTCAACACCGGGGAGCTGTTTTTT.

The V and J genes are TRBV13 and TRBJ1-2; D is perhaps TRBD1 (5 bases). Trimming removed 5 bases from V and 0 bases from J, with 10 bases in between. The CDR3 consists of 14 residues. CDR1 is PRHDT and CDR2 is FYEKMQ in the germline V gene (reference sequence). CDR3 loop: CASSIRASNYGYTF. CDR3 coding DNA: TGTGCCAGCAGCATCAGGGCCTCTAACTATGGCTACACCTTC.

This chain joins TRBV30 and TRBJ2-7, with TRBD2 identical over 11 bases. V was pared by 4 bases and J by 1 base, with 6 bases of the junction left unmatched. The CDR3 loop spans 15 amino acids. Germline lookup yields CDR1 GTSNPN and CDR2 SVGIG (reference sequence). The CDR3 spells CAWNILAGASYEQYV. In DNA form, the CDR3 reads TGTGCCTGGAATATACTAGCGGGAGCGTCCTACGAGCAGTACGTC.

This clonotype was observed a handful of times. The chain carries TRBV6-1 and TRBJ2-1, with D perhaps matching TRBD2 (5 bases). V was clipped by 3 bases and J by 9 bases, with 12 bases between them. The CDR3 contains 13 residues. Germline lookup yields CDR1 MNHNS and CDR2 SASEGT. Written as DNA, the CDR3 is TGTGCCAGCAGTGATGGGCTAGCCACTGAGCAGTTCTTC. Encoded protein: CASSDGLATEQFF.

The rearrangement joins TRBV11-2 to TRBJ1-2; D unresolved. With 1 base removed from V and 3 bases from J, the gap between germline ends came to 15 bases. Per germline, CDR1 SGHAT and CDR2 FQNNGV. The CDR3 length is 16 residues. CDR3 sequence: CASSLGVADHYYGYTF. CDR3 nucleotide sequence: TGTGCCAGCAGCTTAGGAGTAGCTGATCACTACTATGGCTACACCTTC.

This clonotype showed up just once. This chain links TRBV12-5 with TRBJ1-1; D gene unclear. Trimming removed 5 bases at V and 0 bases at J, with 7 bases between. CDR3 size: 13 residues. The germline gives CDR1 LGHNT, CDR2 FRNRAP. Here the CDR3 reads CASGPNMNTEAFF. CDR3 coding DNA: TGTGCTAGTGGTCCAAACATGAACACTGAAGCTTTCTTT.

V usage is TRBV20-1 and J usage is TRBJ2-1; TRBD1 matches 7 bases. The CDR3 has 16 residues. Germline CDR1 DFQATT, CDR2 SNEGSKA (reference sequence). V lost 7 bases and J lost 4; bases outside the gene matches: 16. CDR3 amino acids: CSVTRATGTAYNEQFF. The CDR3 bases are TGCAGTGTCACTAGGGCTACCGGGACAGCTTACAATGAGCAGTTCTTC.

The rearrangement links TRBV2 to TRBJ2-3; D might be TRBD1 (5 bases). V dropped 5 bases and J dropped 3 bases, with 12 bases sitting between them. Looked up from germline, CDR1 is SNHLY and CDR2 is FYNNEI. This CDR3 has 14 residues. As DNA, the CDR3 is TGTGCCAGCAGTTCAGGGATGGGGACAGATACGCAGTATTTT. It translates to CASSSGMGTDTQYF.

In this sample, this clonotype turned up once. The DNA of the CDR3 is TGCAGTGCTAGAAGGAGGGTTGACACTGAAGCTTTCTTT. Its translation: CSARRRVDTEAFF. The V gene is TRBV20-1, the J gene TRBJ1-1, with D unclear. Trimming removed 2 bases from V and 3 bases from J, with 10 bases in between. Germline V gives CDR1 DFQATT, CDR2 SNEGSKA (reference sequence). The CDR3 is 13 amino acids.

CDR3 in DNA: TGTGCCAGCAAGGTTGACAGGGGCTACGAGCAGTACTTC. Its translation: CASKVDRGYEQYF. The rearrangement uses TRBV2 and TRBJ2-7; 8 bases map to TRBD1. The CDR3 has 13 amino acids. J was trimmed by 3 bases and V by 7 bases; bases with no gene match: 5. The germline CDR1 and CDR2 sequences are SNHLY and FYNNEI.

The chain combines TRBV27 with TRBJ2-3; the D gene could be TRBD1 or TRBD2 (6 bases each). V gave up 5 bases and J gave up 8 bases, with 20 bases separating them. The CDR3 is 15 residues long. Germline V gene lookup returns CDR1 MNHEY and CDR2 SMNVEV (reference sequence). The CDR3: CASSPRGWDLGTQYF. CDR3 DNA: TGTGCCAGCAGTCCCAGGGGTTGGGACTTGGGTACGCAGTATTTT.

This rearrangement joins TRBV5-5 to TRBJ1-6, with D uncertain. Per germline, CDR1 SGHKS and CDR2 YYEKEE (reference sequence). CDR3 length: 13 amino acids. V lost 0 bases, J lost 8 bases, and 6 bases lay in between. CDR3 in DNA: TGTGCCAGCAGCTTGGGGGTGGATTCACCCCTCCACTTT. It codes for CASSLGVDSPLHF.

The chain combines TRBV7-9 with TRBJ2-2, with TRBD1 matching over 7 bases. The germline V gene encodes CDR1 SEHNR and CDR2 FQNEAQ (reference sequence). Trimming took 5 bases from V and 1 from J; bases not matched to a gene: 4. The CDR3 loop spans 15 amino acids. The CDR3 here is CASSRTGQNTGELFF. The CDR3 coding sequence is TGTGCCAGCAGCCGGACAGGTCAGAACACCGGGGAGCTGTTTTTT.

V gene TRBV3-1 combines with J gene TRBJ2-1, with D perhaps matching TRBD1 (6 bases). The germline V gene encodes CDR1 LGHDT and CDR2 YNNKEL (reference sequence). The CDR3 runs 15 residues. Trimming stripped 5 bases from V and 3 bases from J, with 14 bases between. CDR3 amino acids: CASSSDSGIYNEQFF. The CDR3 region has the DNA TGTGCCAGCAGCTCGGACAGTGGTATCTACAATGAGCAGTTCTTC.

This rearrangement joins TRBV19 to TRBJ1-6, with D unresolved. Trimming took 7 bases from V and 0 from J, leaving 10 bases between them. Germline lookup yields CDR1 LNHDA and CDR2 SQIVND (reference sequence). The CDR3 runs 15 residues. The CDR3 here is CASNPGSSYNSPLHF. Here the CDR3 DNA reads TGTGCCAGTAACCCAGGCAGCTCCTATAATTCACCCCTCCACTTT. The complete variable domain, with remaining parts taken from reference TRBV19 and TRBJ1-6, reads DGGITQSPKYLFRKEGQNVTLSCEQNLNHDAMYWYRQDPGQGLRLIYYSQIVNDFQKGDIAEGYSVSREKKESFPLTVTSAQKNPTAFYLCASNPGSSYNSPLHFGNGTRLTVT.

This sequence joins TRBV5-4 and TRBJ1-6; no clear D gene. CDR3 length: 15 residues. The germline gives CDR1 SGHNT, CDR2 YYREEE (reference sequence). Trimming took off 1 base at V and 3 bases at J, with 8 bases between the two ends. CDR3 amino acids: CASSLRENYNSPLHF. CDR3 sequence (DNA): TGTGCCAGCAGCTTGCGGGAAAACTATAATTCACCCCTCCACTTT. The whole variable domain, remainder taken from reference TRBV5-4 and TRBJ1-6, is ETGVTQSPTHLIKTRGQQVTLRCSSQSGHNTVSWYQQALGQGPQFIFQYYREEENGRGNFPPRFSGLQFPNYSSELNVNALELDDSALYLCASSLRENYNSPLHFGNGTRLTVT.

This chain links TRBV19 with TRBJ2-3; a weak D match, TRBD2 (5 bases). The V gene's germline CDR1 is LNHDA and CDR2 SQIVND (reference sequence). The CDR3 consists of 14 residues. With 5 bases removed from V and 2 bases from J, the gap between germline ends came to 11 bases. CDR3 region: CASSPGGITDTQYF. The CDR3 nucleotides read TGTGCCAGTAGTCCCGGAGGAATCACAGATACGCAGTATTTT.

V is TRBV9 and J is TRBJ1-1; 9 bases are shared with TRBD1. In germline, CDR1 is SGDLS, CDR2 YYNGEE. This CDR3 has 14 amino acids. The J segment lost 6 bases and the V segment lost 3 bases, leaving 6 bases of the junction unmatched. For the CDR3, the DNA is TGTGCCAGCAGCGGCCAGGACAGGGGCGCTGAAGCTTTCTTT. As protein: CASSGQDRGAEAFF.

The CDR3 loop is CATLEDGYTF. The DNA for the CDR3 is TGCGCCACTCTCGAGGATGGCTACACCTTC. V and J are TRBV10-2 and TRBJ1-2; D not certain. CDR1 is WSHSY, CDR2 SAAADI, per germline. Trimming left V 10 bases short and J 6 bases short, with 9 bases between. The CDR3 is made up of 10 amino acids.

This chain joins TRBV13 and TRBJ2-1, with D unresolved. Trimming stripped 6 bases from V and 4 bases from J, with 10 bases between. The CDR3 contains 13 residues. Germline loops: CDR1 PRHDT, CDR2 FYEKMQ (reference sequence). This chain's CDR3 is CASRQTYYNEQFF. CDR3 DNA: TGTGCCAGCAGACAGACTTATTACAATGAGCAGTTCTTC.